Listed here are 22 T cell receptor beta chains from one sample, sequenced in a study of blood T cells in healthy people across ages. A J-beta primer mix and a sample-barcoded 5' primer were used in a second PCR of about 7 to 12 cycles. Each CDR3 protein is one row after TCRdb ran MiXCR on the 5' RACE reads. The top ten hold approximately 21% of the sample, which has hundreds of thousands of distinct CDR3 sequences, 55% to 70% seen once. The specimen was blood. The receptors shown here come from a man aged 25 to 45 in good health.

The chain joins TRBV4-1 to TRBJ2-7, with D possibly being TRBD2 (7 bases). The germline V gene has CDR1 MGHRA and CDR2 YSYEKL. Trimming shortened V by 5 bases and J by 10 bases, and 21 bases separated the two germline ends. The CDR3 is made up of 14 amino acids. The CDR3 protein is CASSSEWAGGAQYF. As DNA, the CDR3 is TGCGCCAGCAGCTCCGAATGGGCTGGGGGGGCCCAGTACTTC.

This clonotype was recorded a few times. The chain has TRBV28 and TRBJ1-2; D is uncertain. There are 13 residues in the CDR3. Germline-derived CDR1 and CDR2 are MDHEN and SYDVKM. V dropped 5 bases and J dropped 4 bases, with 11 bases sitting between them. CDR3 sequence reads: CASSVGGGYGYTF. Written as DNA, the CDR3 is TGTGCCAGCAGTGTGGGAGGTGGCTATGGCTACACCTTC.

This clonotype was detected a few times. This sequence joins TRBV4-2 and TRBJ2-7; D is perhaps TRBD2 (5 bases). V was shortened by 4 bases and J by 5 bases, with 12 bases between the two germline ends. Looked up from germline, CDR1 is LGHNA and CDR2 is YNFKEQ. This CDR3 comprises 13 residues. CDR3 protein: CASSPVLRDEQYF. The CDR3 DNA follows: TGTGCCAGCAGCCCAGTCTTGAGGGACGAGCAGTACTTC.

The V and J genes are TRBV6-2 or TRBV6-3 and TRBJ2-7, with D unresolved. Germline V gives CDR1 MNHEY, CDR2 SVGEGT. The CDR3 loop spans 15 amino acids. The V end was cut by 6 bases, the J end by 3 bases, with 18 bases between. CDR3 amino acids: CASSHHGPGYYEQYF. The CDR3, as DNA: TGTGCCAGCAGCCACCACGGGCCAGGCTACTACGAGCAGTACTTC.

The genes are TRBV20-1 and TRBJ1-1; D call uncertain. The germline V gene encodes CDR1 DFQATT and CDR2 SNEGSKA (reference sequence). V dropped 6 bases and J dropped 3 bases, with 17 bases sitting between them. The length of the CDR3 is 14 residues. Here the CDR3 reads CSATLSGRDTEAFF. The CDR3 nucleotides are TGCAGTGCCACCCTATCTGGGAGGGACACTGAAGCTTTCTTT.

This clonotype came up many times. The V and J genes are TRBV18 and TRBJ2-7, with unresolved D. Per the germline V gene, CDR1 is KGHSH and CDR2 is LQKENI. The CDR3 totals 12 residues. Trimming pared 2 bases from V and 3 bases from J, leaving 5 bases between. In DNA, the CDR3 is TGTGCCAGCTCACCAGGACGCTACGAGCAGTACTTC. This sequence encodes CASSPGRYEQYF.

J is TRBJ2-3 and V is TRBV12-3 or TRBV12-4; D uncertain. This CDR3 region has 14 residues. V was shortened by 1 base and J by 2 bases, with 7 bases between the two germline ends. The DNA of the CDR3 is TGTGCCAGCAGTTTAGAACTTAACACAGATACGCAGTATTTT. Translation: CASSLELNTDTQYF.

Comment on this clonotype: This may be a read error: a much more frequent sequence differs by one nucleotide. V gene TRBV3-1 combines with J gene TRBJ2-7; TRBD2 aligns across 9 bases. Germline assignment: CDR1 LGHDT and CDR2 YNNKEL (reference sequence). CDR3 length: 14 residues. Trimming at V came to 4 bases and at J to 7 bases, leaving 8 bases not matched to a gene. Here the CDR3 reads CASSPGLATNEQYF. The CDR3 nucleotides read TGTGCCAGCAGCCCGGGACTAGCAACGAATGAGCAGTACTTC.

The V call is TRBV7-2, the J call TRBJ2-1; 7 positions match TRBD1. The CDR3 loop spans 15 amino acids. Germline loops: CDR1 SGHTA, CDR2 FQGNSA. With 2 bases clipped from V and 12 bases from J, the junction kept 13 bases outside the gene matches. DNA for the CDR3: TGTGCCAGCAGCTTAACAGGGGACAGATACGATGGGCAGTTCTTC. Encoded protein: CASSLTGDRYDGQFF.

The chain joins TRBV2 to TRBJ2-5; D is undetermined. This CDR3 has 12 residues. Looked up from germline, CDR1 is SNHLY and CDR2 is FYNNEI. V lost 7 bases and J 5 bases, leaving 11 bases between the germline ends. CDR3 sequence reads: CASIAARETQYF. In DNA form, the CDR3 reads TGTGCCAGCATAGCCGCGCGGGAGACCCAGTACTTC.

As regards this clonotype: A much larger clone differs from this one at a single base, so this may be a read error. The chain recombines TRBV15 with TRBJ2-1; TRBD2 matches 10 bases. The CDR3 spans 15 residues. Germline V gene lookup returns CDR1 LNHNV and CDR2 YYDKDF (reference sequence). After removal of 4 bases from V and 6 bases from J, the junction contained 6 bases not matched to a gene. The CDR3 coding sequence is TGTGCCACCAGCAAAGGAGCGGGAGGGATCAATGAGCAGTTCTTC. Translation gives CATSKGAGGINEQFF.

This clonotype came up a few times. The rearrangement joins TRBV6-6 to TRBJ2-7; 8 nucleotides line up with TRBD1. CDR1 MNHNY and CDR2 SVGAGI come from the germline V gene (reference sequence). The V segment lost 2 bases and the J segment 4 bases; nucleotides outside the gene matches: 7. The CDR3 loop spans 15 amino acids. Here the CDR3 reads CASSYHGTGDYEQYF. CDR3 coding DNA: TGTGCCAGCAGTTACCACGGGACAGGCGATTACGAGCAGTACTTC.

This clonotype showed up many times. The chain has TRBV2 and TRBJ2-1, with a tentative D call TRBD2 (5 bases). Trimming stripped 5 bases from V and 10 bases from J, with 21 bases between. This CDR3 spans 15 amino acids. Germline-derived CDR1 and CDR2 are SNHLY and FYNNEI. The CDR3 nucleotides read TGTGCCAGCAGTCCTTTGAATTCGGAGGAGAGGGAGCAGTTCTTC. Its protein product is CASSPLNSEEREQFF.

The chain links TRBV27 to TRBJ1-2; a possible D gene is TRBD1 (6 bases). V was pared by 7 bases and J by 6 bases, with 15 bases between. The CDR3 is 13 residues long. Germline CDR1 MNHEY, CDR2 SMNVEV (reference sequence). As DNA, the CDR3 is TGTGCCAGCAACCTGGGGGGCGGAGATGGCTACACCTTC. Residues: CASNLGGGDGYTF.

The V and J genes are TRBV29-1 and TRBJ1-2, with D perhaps TRBD1 (5 bases). Between the trimmed V and J ends, which lost 4 bases and 2 bases, there was a span of 14 bases. The CDR3 is 14 amino acids. Germline assignment: CDR1 SQVTM and CDR2 ANQGSEA. The CDR3 bases are TGCAGCGTTGTTGGTCGGGGCGGGAACTATGGCTACACCTTC. Translating it yields CSVVGRGGNYGYTF. Full variable domain (rest looked up from reference TRBV29-1 and TRBJ1-2): SAVISQKPSRDICQRGTSLTIQCQVDSQVTMMFWYRQQPGQSLTLIATANQGSEATYESGFVIDKFPISRPNLTFSTLTVSNMSPEDSSIYLCSVVGRGGNYGYTFGSGTRLTVV.

This chain links TRBV9 with TRBJ2-3; no definite D call. Between the trimmed V and J ends, which lost 3 bases and 3 bases, there was a span of 17 bases. Germline CDR1 and CDR2: SGDLS and YYNGEE. This CDR3 has 16 amino acids. The CDR3 DNA is TGTGCCAGCAGCGCGCACCTCGACTTCGGGACAGATACGCAGTATTTT. Protein: CASSAHLDFGTDTQYF.

This clonotype was found a few times. The J gene is TRBJ1-2, the V gene TRBV7-8, with a possible D match to TRBD1 (5 bases). Germline lookup yields CDR1 SGHVS and CDR2 FQNEAQ. This CDR3 spans 14 amino acids. V was shortened by 6 bases and J by 3 bases, with 14 bases between the two germline ends. In DNA, the CDR3 is TGTGCCAGCAGACCCGGGACGACTCACTATGGCTACACCTTC. Its protein product is CASRPGTTHYGYTF. Full variable domain (missing parts from reference TRBV7-8 and TRBJ1-2): GAGVSQSPRYKVAKRGQDVALRCDPISGHVSLFWYQQALGQGPEFLTYFQNEAQLDKSGLPSDRFFAERPEGSVSTLKIQRTQQEDSAVYLCASRPGTTHYGYTFGSGTRLTVV.

This chain uses TRBV3-1 with TRBJ1-2; D is uncertain. The CDR3 length is 16 residues. V was shortened by 1 base and J by 2 bases, with 14 bases between the two germline ends. CDR1 and CDR2 (germline): LGHDT, YNNKEL (reference sequence). DNA for the CDR3: TGTGCCAGCAGCCAAGTTGTACAACAGATCAACTATGGCTACACCTTC. Residues: CASSQVVQQINYGYTF.

The chain links TRBV7-8 to TRBJ2-4, with D unclear. CDR1 is SGHVS, CDR2 FQNEAQ, per germline. The CDR3 runs 12 residues. The V end lost 6 bases, the J end lost 4 bases, and 7 bases lay between the germline ends. The CDR3 sequence is CASSSGKNIQYF. The DNA of the CDR3 is TGTGCCAGCAGTTCCGGAAAAAACATTCAGTACTTC. The full variable domain, in which reference TRBV7-8 and TRBJ2-4 provide the parts outside the CDR3, is GAGVSQSPRYKVAKRGQDVALRCDPISGHVSLFWYQQALGQGPEFLTYFQNEAQLDKSGLPSDRFFAERPEGSVSTLKIQRTQQEDSAVYLCASSSGKNIQYFGAGTRLSVL.

The chain couples TRBV25-1 to TRBJ2-5; possible D gene TRBD2, 5 bases. Germline CDR1 is MGHDK and CDR2 is SYGVNS. The CDR3 is 14 amino acids. Trimming took 4 bases from V and 4 from J, leaving 13 bases between them. CDR3 in amino acids: CASSVHPRGETQYF. CDR3 DNA: TGTGCCAGCAGTGTACACCCCCGGGGAGAGACCCAGTACTTC.

This chain links TRBV7-9 with TRBJ1-2, with a possible D match to TRBD1 (5 bases). The germline V and J ends were trimmed by 5 bases and 3 bases, with 16 bases remaining between them. There are 15 residues in the CDR3. Germline CDR1 SEHNR, CDR2 FQNEAQ (reference sequence). CDR3: CASSKGRPGDYGYTF. CDR3 DNA: TGTGCCAGCAGCAAGGGACGCCCGGGGGACTATGGCTACACCTTC.

The rearrangement joins TRBV7-6 to TRBJ2-1; the match to TRBD2 covers 8 bases. The DNA end is a closer match to TRBJ2-7, so the J assignment may be wrong. CDR1 is SGHVS, CDR2 FNYEAQ, per germline. The CDR3 is 19 residues long. CDR3 nucleotide sequence: TGTGCCAGCAGCTTAGGGGGACTAGTCACCCTCAGCTCCTACAATGAGCAGTACTTC. Encoded protein: CASSLGGLVTLSSYNEQYF.